The 13 T cell receptor beta chains given below trace back to one sample, sequenced in a study of T cell responses to AZD1222 COVID-19 vaccine (dated by TCRdb to 2020 to 2023). In light of the paper, this sample's time point label describes: baseline before first vaccination. The protocol used for the library was the immunoSEQ multiplex PCR assay. TCRdb holds this immuneACCESS table with in-frame rearrangements only. Some clones are missing; in checked studies, unresolved V genes explain under half, and the rest has no known cause. This sample gives over 75,000 clones in total; 90% of them show up just once. The ten top clones hold 3% of the sample. Sequenced here: peripheral blood, sampled on day 0 of AZD1222 vaccination. The receptors here all came from an adult in good health.

This clone was counted once. This sequence joins TRBV6-6 and TRBJ1-5; tentatively, D is TRBD1 (5 bases). The V gene lost 6 bases and the J gene lost 0 bases, with 12 bases spanning the gap. The CDR3 is 15 amino acids. Germline CDR1 is MNHNY and CDR2 is SVGAGI (reference sequence). As DNA, the CDR3 is TGTGCCAGCAGGCCCGGGGGTTATAGCAATCAGCCCCAGCATTTT. Translating it yields CASRPGGYSNQPQHF.

The CDR3 DNA reads TGTGCCTGGATGCTCGTAGGGAACACTGAAGCTTTCTTT. Its translation is CAWMLVGNTEAFF. The chain links TRBV30 to TRBJ1-1; D not resolved. The CDR3 runs to 13 residues. Germline CDR1 reads GTSNPN; CDR2 reads SVGIG (reference sequence). The germline V and J ends were trimmed by 4 bases and 1 base, with 10 bases remaining between them.

This clone was detected only a few times. The genes are TRBV2 and TRBJ1-5, with a possible D match to TRBD1 (5 bases). V lost 4 bases, J lost 11 bases, and 12 bases lay in between. The V gene's germline CDR1 is SNHLY and CDR2 FYNNEI. This CDR3 comprises 12 residues. CDR3: CASSVGASAQHF. The CDR3 nucleotides read TGTGCCAGCAGTGTCGGGGCATCGGCCCAGCATTTT.

The V call is TRBV12-3 or TRBV12-4, the J call TRBJ2-5; D unresolved. The V and J ends lost 3 bases and 5 bases respectively, with 10 bases between them. The CDR3 length is 13 residues. The CDR3 sequence is CASSFDSRETQYF. CDR3 in DNA: TGTGCCAGCAGTTTTGACTCTCGGGAGACCCAGTACTTC.

V is TRBV14 and J is TRBJ1-3; D is unresolved. Per the germline V gene, CDR1 is SGHDN and CDR2 is FVKESK. The CDR3 covers 17 residues. Trimming left V 0 bases short and J 0 bases short, with 12 bases between. The CDR3 bases are TGTGCCAGCAGCCAAGATCAGCGGGTGAGCTCTGGAAACACCATATATTTT. Translation gives CASSQDQRVSSGNTIYF.

This rearrangement joins TRBV5-1 to TRBJ2-3; D call uncertain. V was shortened by 0 bases and J by 0 bases, with 11 bases between the two germline ends. CDR1 is SGHRS and CDR2 is YFSETQ in the germline V gene. The CDR3 runs to 16 residues. CDR3 amino acids: CASSLATQASTDTQYF. Written as DNA, the CDR3 is TGCGCCAGCAGCTTGGCCACACAAGCTAGCACAGATACGCAGTATTTT.

The chain uses TRBV7-2 and TRBJ1-5; perhaps TRBD1 as D (6 bases). Between the trimmed V and J ends, which lost 2 bases and 7 bases, there was a span of 15 bases. This CDR3 has 15 residues. The germline gives CDR1 SGHTA, CDR2 FQGNSA. This CDR3 reads CASSLSAGAQQPQHF. The CDR3 DNA reads as TGTGCCAGCAGCTTAAGTGCAGGGGCTCAGCAGCCCCAGCATTTT.

This chain uses TRBV7-9 with TRBJ1-5; TRBD1 is a possible D gene (5 bases). The CDR3 sequence is 13 residues long. V shed 5 bases and J shed 7 bases, with 12 bases lying between them. Germline lookup yields CDR1 SEHNR and CDR2 FQNEAQ (reference sequence). The CDR3 reads CASSPRGGQPQHF. In nucleotides, the CDR3 is TGTGCCAGCAGCCCTCGGGGGGGACAGCCCCAGCATTTT.

The CDR3 DNA follows: TGTGCCAGTAGCACTACCGGACAGTCGTTCGGCAATCAGCCCCAGCATTTT. This translates into CASSTTGQSFGNQPQHF. The chain employs TRBV19 and TRBJ1-5; TRBD1 might be the D (6 bases). The length of the CDR3 is 17 residues. V lost 6 bases and J 2 bases, leaving 20 bases between the germline ends. Germline V gene data show CDR1 as LNHDA and CDR2 as SQIVND (reference sequence).

The genes are TRBV10-1 and TRBJ1-6; 9 bases are shared with TRBD1. J was trimmed by 10 bases and V by 2 bases; bases with no gene match: 6. Germline assignment: CDR1 WNHNN and CDR2 SYGVQD (reference sequence). CDR3 length equals 15 residues. DNA of the CDR3: TGCGCCAGCAGTGAGATCGGGGACAGGGTATCACCCCTCCACTTT. Its translation is CASSEIGDRVSPLHF.

The V call is TRBV2, the J call TRBJ1-5, with a weak D call TRBD1 (6 bases). CDR3 length equals 16 residues. The germline gives CDR1 SNHLY, CDR2 FYNNEI. V lost 2 bases and J 3 bases, leaving 14 bases between the germline ends. The CDR3 sequence is CASSEKGGPLNQPQHF. The CDR3 DNA reads TGTGCCAGCAGTGAAAAAGGGGGACCCCTCAATCAGCCCCAGCATTTT.

The V call is TRBV27, the J call TRBJ2-2; TRBD2 matches 11 bases. Germline V gives CDR1 MNHEY, CDR2 SMNVEV (reference sequence). Trimming removed 1 base from V and 0 bases from J; junction bases left unmatched: 4. This CDR3 is 18 amino acids long. Here the CDR3 DNA reads TGTGCCAGCAGTTTATATAGCGGGAGGGCCACGAACACCGGGGAGCTGTTTTTT. Amino acid sequence: CASSLYSGRATNTGELFF.

V gene TRBV2 combines with J gene TRBJ2-2; no clear D. V lost 7 bases and J lost 1, with 10 bases in between. The CDR3 runs to 14 residues. The V gene's germline CDR1 is SNHLY and CDR2 FYNNEI. The DNA of the CDR3 is TGTGCCAGCACTCCTCCGGGGAACACCGGGGAGCTGTTTTTT. This codes for CASTPPGNTGELFF.